This entry concerns a single TCR beta chain. As to time point: baseline, week 1 (first vaccination visit). Documented treatment: pre-vaccination baseline after standard-of-care therapy. Looked up from germline, CDR1 is SEHNR and CDR2 is FQNEAQ (reference sequence). The CDR3 loop spans 15 amino acids. V was clipped by 1 base and J by 5 bases; unmatched bases: 6. This specimen belongs to a study of a mutant IDH1 vaccine in newly diagnosed glioma. The assay was immunoSEQ multiplex PCR, and TCRdb's table has in-frame clones only and misses some. Of approximately 100,000 clones listed, about 90% are singletons.

The V and J genes are TRBV7-9 and TRBJ2-7; 9 bases line up with TRBD1. The source of this sequence is a woman between 45 and 60 years old with glioma. The specimen was PBMCs, collected from a glioma patient treated with radiotherapy, temozolomide or both. CDR3 in amino acids: CASSLVEQGADEQYF. The CDR3 nucleotides read TGTGCCAGCAGCTTAGTGGAACAGGGGGCTGACGAGCAGTACTTC.